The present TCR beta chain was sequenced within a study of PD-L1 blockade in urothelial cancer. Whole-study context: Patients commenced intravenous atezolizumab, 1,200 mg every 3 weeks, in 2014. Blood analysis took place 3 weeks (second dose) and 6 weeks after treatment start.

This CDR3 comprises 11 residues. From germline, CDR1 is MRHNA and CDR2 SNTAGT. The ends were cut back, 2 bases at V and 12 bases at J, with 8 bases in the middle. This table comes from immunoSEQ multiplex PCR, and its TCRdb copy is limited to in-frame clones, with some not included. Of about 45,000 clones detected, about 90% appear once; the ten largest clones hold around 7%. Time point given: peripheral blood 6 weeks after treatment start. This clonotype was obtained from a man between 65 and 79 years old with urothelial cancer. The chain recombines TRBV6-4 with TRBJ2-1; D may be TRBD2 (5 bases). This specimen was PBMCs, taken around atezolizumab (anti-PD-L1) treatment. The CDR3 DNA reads TGTGCCAGCAGTGACGGAGGTACGCAGTTCTTC. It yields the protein CASSDGGTQFF.